One and the same sample provided the 11 T cell receptor beta chains below, sequenced in a study of low-dose radiotherapy and immunotherapy resistance in tumors. TRAV- and TRBV-specific primers, spanning alpha and beta chains, primed first-strand cDNA. It was with a constant-region primer and a V-primer adapter that TCRs were amplified over roughly 19 PCR cycles. TCRdb reanalysed the reads using MiXCR and keeps one entry per CDR3 protein. The sample yields about 82,000 distinct CDR3 sequences, 18% seen once. Time point reported: before trial treatment. Sequencing was performed on PBMCs, taken before treatment. These receptors were obtained from a male donor with prostate cancer.

This clonotype was detected many times. The chain has TRBV20-1 and TRBJ2-5, with a tentative D call TRBD2 (6 bases). The V end lost 7 bases, the J end lost 5 bases, and 17 bases lay between the germline ends. Per the germline V gene, CDR1 is DFQATT and CDR2 is SNEGSKA (reference sequence). This CDR3 has 13 residues. Here the CDR3 reads CSVPQAGPETQYF. The CDR3 DNA reads as TGCAGTGTCCCCCAGGCGGGGCCGGAGACCCAGTACTTC.

This clonotype has only one observation. A far more abundant clone sits one base away, making this likely a read error. The rearrangement uses TRBV5-1 and TRBJ2-1; no clear D gene. The CDR3 spans 14 residues. Germline-derived CDR1 and CDR2 are SGHRS and YFSETQ. The CDR3 bases are TGTGCCAGCTGCTTGGGTCTGGGATCCAATGAGCAGTTCTTC. Translating it yields CASCLGLGSNEQFF. Full variable domain (rest looked up from reference TRBV5-1 and TRBJ2-1): KAGVTQTPRYLIKTRGQQVTLSCSPISGHRSVSWYQQTPGQGLQFLFEYFSETQRNKGNFPGRFSGRQFSNSRSEMNVSTLELGDSALYLCASCLGLGSNEQFFGPGTRLTVL.

Many counts were recorded for this clonotype. This chain uses TRBV4-1 with TRBJ1-2; no reliable D call. The V end lost 0 bases, the J end lost 1 base, and 9 bases lay between the germline ends. From germline, CDR1 is MGHRA and CDR2 YSYEKL. The CDR3 has 15 residues. CDR3 sequence (DNA): TGCGCCAGCAGCCAAGAAGCCAGTCTTAACTATGGCTACACCTTC. Amino acids: CASSQEASLNYGYTF.

This clonotype was recorded many times. This chain uses TRBV28 with TRBJ1-5, with D perhaps matching TRBD1 (5 bases). The ends were cut back, 5 bases at V and 6 bases at J, with 14 bases in the middle. CDR3 size: 14 residues. Germline CDR1 and CDR2: MDHEN and SYDVKM. CDR3 nucleotides: TGTGCCAGCAGTGTATTGGGGGGAGTTCAGCCCCAGCATTTT. It encodes CASSVLGGVQPQHF.

There are many counts of this clonotype. The chain uses TRBV20-1 and TRBJ1-5; D might be TRBD1 (5 bases). CDR1 and CDR2 from the germline V gene are DFQATT and SNEGSKA (reference sequence). The ends were cut back, 6 bases at V and 6 bases at J, with 15 bases in the middle. The CDR3 is 13 amino acids. The CDR3: CSAKFQGGQPQHF. The CDR3 region has the DNA TGCAGTGCAAAATTTCAGGGAGGTCAGCCCCAGCATTTT.

This clonotype was detected ten times or more. The CDR3 protein is CSARVRTGVTDTQYF. As DNA, the CDR3 is TGCAGTGCTAGAGTCAGGACAGGGGTCACAGATACGCAGTATTTT. V gene TRBV20-1 combines with J gene TRBJ2-3; TRBD1 matches at 9 bases. J lost 2 bases, V lost 1 base, and 4 bases had no gene match. Germline V lookup: CDR1 DFQATT, CDR2 SNEGSKA (reference sequence). The CDR3 covers 15 residues.

In regard to this clonotype: This sequence may be a read error, since a much larger clone differs from it by one base. V gene TRBV9 combines with J gene TRBJ2-1; 10 bases line up with TRBD2. The CDR3 is 14 amino acids. Germline V gene lookup returns CDR1 SGDLS and CDR2 YYNGEE. With V trimmed by 2 bases and J by 10 bases, 6 bases remained unmatched. This CDR3 is CASSVASGSYEQFF. The CDR3 coding sequence is TGTGCCAGCAGCGTCGCTAGCGGGAGTTACGAGCAGTTCTTC.

This clonotype was observed many times. V usage is TRBV5-1 and J usage is TRBJ2-5; 7 bases agree with TRBD2. Germline-derived CDR1 and CDR2 are SGHRS and YFSETQ. V shed 0 bases and J 1 base; nucleotides not matched to a gene: 6. The CDR3 runs to 16 residues. This chain's CDR3 is CASSLGGGVVQETQYF. For the CDR3, the DNA is TGCGCCAGCAGCTTGGGCGGGGGTGTTGTCCAAGAGACCCAGTACTTC.

Ten or more counts support this clonotype. V gene TRBV24-1 combines with J gene TRBJ2-3; no clear D. The V and J ends lost 3 bases and 0 bases respectively, with 9 bases between them. CDR3 size: 15 residues. Germline V gene lookup returns CDR1 KGHDR and CDR2 SFDVKD. This CDR3 is CATSDRLGSTDTQYF. The CDR3 region has the DNA TGTGCCACCAGTGATAGACTGGGTAGCACAGATACGCAGTATTTT.

At least ten counts were recorded for this clonotype. The chain carries TRBV4-3 and TRBJ2-5; unclear D gene. Germline CDR1 LGHNA, CDR2 YSLEER. The CDR3 contains 13 residues. V lost 2 bases and J lost 2, with 6 bases in between. The CDR3 loop is CASSQWDQETQYF. CDR3 in DNA: TGCGCCAGCAGCCAATGGGATCAAGAGACCCAGTACTTC.

This clonotype has only a few counts. A read error is possible here, since a much larger clone lies one base away. The chain uses TRBV3-1 and TRBJ2-1; D is unresolved. V lost 5 bases, J lost 5 bases, and 4 bases lay in between. The CDR3 is 11 amino acids. Germline V gene lookup returns CDR1 LGHDT and CDR2 YNNKEL (reference sequence). The CDR3 DNA reads TGTGCCAGCAGCATCCACAATGAGCAGTTCTTC. Residues: CASSIHNEQFF.